The entry below gives a single TCR beta chain sequence along with its context. Authors' analysis steps: Counts of nucleated cells, estimated from reference gene primer amplification, were obtained. The method was immunoSEQ multiplex PCR; TCRdb's version includes in-frame clones alone and lacks a portion of them. V and J calls and clone size are those listed in that table; D and trimming were worked out from the DNA. The repertoire includes 250,000 to 300,000 clones, roughly 93% of them detected once, and about 2.5% sits in the top ten. This CDR3 is built from 16 residues. The V gene end was trimmed by 8 bases and the J gene end by 7 bases; junction bases not matched to a gene: 14. The germline V gene encodes CDR1 MDHEN and CDR2 SYDVKM. Each participant's cohort was designated according to participant-reported clinical history. This entry comes from a study of blood T cell repertoires in COVID-19. Study-wide context: Samples taken during acute and convalescent COVID-19 were collected in the United States, Italy and Spain. From T cells, B-cell-depleted T cells, or PBMCs came the material, which was cDNA or gDNA.

The V and J genes are TRBV28 and TRBJ2-7, with TRBD2 identical over 13 bases. Source material: PBMCs or T cells enriched from blood (not recorded which). The source of this sequence is a woman aged 35 to 49 with acute COVID-19. The CDR3: CASVPTGTSGAREQYF. The DNA of the CDR3 is TGTGCCAGCGTTCCGACCGGGACTAGCGGGGCCAGGGAGCAGTACTTC.